These 29 T cell receptor beta chains were all obtained from the same sample, sequenced in a study of shared clonotypes between healthy human individuals (dated by TCRdb to about 2020). The library was made by the immunoSEQ multiplex PCR assay. The immuneACCESS repertoire file appears here via TCRdb, limited to in-frame rearrangements. These files lack a portion of the clones; in checked studies, under half of the deficit traces to unresolved V genes, and the cause of the others is not known. For this sample there are about 1.1 million clones; around 78% appear just once. The ten largest clones represent 0.6% to 0.75% of the sample. The sample consisted of memory CD4+ T cells from PBMCs. The cell subset or site label corresponds to: CD45RA-negative fraction. All receptors come from a man younger than 35 in good health. Some clones in this sample may be carry-over from other donors' samples.

The genes are TRBV19 and TRBJ2-3; no definite D call. Trimming left V 8 bases short and J 2 bases short, with 11 bases between. Germline V gene data show CDR1 as LNHDA and CDR2 as SQIVND (reference sequence). The CDR3 loop spans 13 amino acids. DNA for the CDR3: TGTGCCAGTGATGACGCGAACACAGATACGCAGTATTTT. It is translated as CASDDANTDTQYF.

Details on this clone: The same CDR3 arises from other DNA sequences in this sample as well. The V call is TRBV20-1, the J call TRBJ2-1; D is uncertain. V gave up 0 bases and J gave up 7 bases, with 4 bases separating them. Germline V gene sequence: CDR1 DFQATT, CDR2 SNEGSKA (reference sequence). The CDR3 is 11 amino acids. The CDR3 loop reads CSARDPNEQFF. The CDR3 region has the DNA TGCAGTGCTAGAGATCCTAATGAGCAGTTCTTC.

The chain links TRBV7-2 to TRBJ2-7, with D possibly TRBD1 on 6 matching bases. Germline lookup yields CDR1 SGHTA and CDR2 FQGNSA. Between the trimmed V and J ends, which lost 4 bases and 2 bases, there was a span of 15 bases. The CDR3 is 15 amino acids. CDR3 in DNA: TGTGCCAGCAGCTCAAGTCCGGACAGTGCCTACGAGCAGTACTTC. It codes for CASSSSPDSAYEQYF.

This clone came up a few times. Here the CDR3 DNA reads TGTGCCAGCAGCTATACACAGGGGTACACCGGGGAGCTGTTTTTT. Residues: CASSYTQGYTGELFF. The chain joins TRBV11-2 to TRBJ2-2; 7 bases are shared with TRBD1. Germline loops: CDR1 SGHAT, CDR2 FQNNGV. Unmatched junction bases numbered 5, after V lost 4 bases and J lost 3 bases. This CDR3 contains 15 residues.

The chain employs TRBV30 and TRBJ1-6; D unclear. Trimming took off 0 bases at V and 3 bases at J, with 9 bases between the two ends. CDR3 length: 15 residues. Germline V CDR1 and CDR2: GTSNPN, SVGIG (reference sequence). The DNA for the CDR3 is TGTGCCTGGAGTGTACGTCGGAACTATAATTCACCCCTCCACTTT. Translated, it gives CAWSVRRNYNSPLHF. The variable domain in full, completed from reference TRBV30 and TRBJ1-6, reads SQTIHQWPATLVQPVGSPLSLECTVEGTSNPNLYWYRQAAGRGLQLLFYSVGIGQISSEVPQNLSASRPQDRQFILSSKKLLLSDSGFYLCAWSVRRNYNSPLHFGNGTRLTVT.

The chain couples TRBV7-9 to TRBJ1-4, with 7 bases aligning to TRBD1. Per the germline V gene, CDR1 is SEHNR and CDR2 is FQNEAQ (reference sequence). There are 11 residues in the CDR3. The V gene end was trimmed by 5 bases and the J gene end by 14 bases; junction bases not matched to a gene: 5. The CDR3 DNA reads TGTGCCAGCAGCATCCCGGGACAGCTGTTTTTT. Protein: CASSIPGQLFF.

The rearrangement uses TRBV9 and TRBJ2-2, with TRBD2 matching 8 bases. Germline loops: CDR1 SGDLS, CDR2 YYNGEE. CDR3 length: 15 amino acids. Unmatched junction bases numbered 6, after V lost 1 base and J lost 7 bases. In DNA form, the CDR3 reads TGTGCCAGCAGCGTATACAGCGGGAGAATCGGGGAGCTGTTTTTT. Amino acids: CASSVYSGRIGELFF. Full variable domain (missing parts from reference TRBV9 and TRBJ2-2): DSGVTQTPKHLITATGQRVTLRCSPRSGDLSVYWYQQSLDQGLQFLIQYYNGEERAKGNILERFSAQQFPDLHSELNLSSLELGDSALYFCASSVYSGRIGELFFGEGSRLTVL.

The table lists this clone with a few counts. The chain links TRBV11-2 to TRBJ2-7, with 13 bases matching TRBD2. The CDR3 totals 18 residues. Germline trimming cut 3 bases from V and 2 bases from J; bases unmatched to any gene: 10. CDR1 is SGHAT, CDR2 FQNNGV, per germline. DNA for the CDR3: TGTGCCAGCAGCTTCCCGGGACTAGCGGGACCGCGGGCCTACGAGCAGTACTTC. The encoded protein is CASSFPGLAGPRAYEQYF.

This chain uses TRBV11-2 with TRBJ2-7, with unresolved D. Trimming took off 3 bases at V and 2 bases at J, with 14 bases between the two ends. This CDR3 is 15 amino acids long. CDR1 is SGHAT and CDR2 is FQNNGV in the germline V gene. This CDR3 is CASSFLGSPPYEQYF. In DNA, the CDR3 is TGTGCCAGCAGCTTTCTAGGGTCCCCTCCCTACGAGCAGTACTTC. Full variable domain (rest looked up from reference TRBV11-2 and TRBJ2-7): EAGVAQSPRYKIIEKRQSVAFWCNPISGHATLYWYQQILGQGPKLLIQFQNNGVVDDSQLPKDRFSAERLKGVDSTLKIQPAKLEDSAVYLCASSFLGSPPYEQYFGPGTRLTVT.

This rearrangement joins TRBV29-1 to TRBJ2-1; 7 positions match TRBD1. Germline trimming cut 0 bases from V and 7 bases from J; bases unmatched to any gene: 3. The CDR3 covers 13 residues. Germline-derived CDR1 and CDR2 are SQVTM and ANQGSEA. CDR3: CSVEEYRGNEQFF. In DNA, the CDR3 is TGCAGCGTTGAAGAGTACAGGGGAAATGAGCAGTTCTTC.

This chain's CDR3 is CASDSPTGDMRTGELFF. CDR3 sequence (DNA): TGTGCCAGCGATAGTCCTACCGGGGACATGCGGACCGGGGAGCTGTTTTTT. The chain employs TRBV28 and TRBJ2-2; perhaps TRBD1 as D (6 bases). Between the trimmed V and J ends, which lost 8 bases and 5 bases, there was a span of 24 bases. This CDR3 is 17 amino acids long. The V gene's germline CDR1 is MDHEN and CDR2 SYDVKM.

The chain is built from TRBV5-1 and TRBJ2-3; D is perhaps TRBD2 (6 bases). The CDR3 has 15 amino acids. Germline V gene sequence: CDR1 SGHRS, CDR2 YFSETQ. V gave up 0 bases and J gave up 5 bases, with 13 bases separating them. The CDR3: CASSLADAGLDTQYF. The CDR3 nucleotides are TGCGCCAGCAGCTTGGCAGATGCGGGACTAGATACGCAGTATTTT.

Details on this clone: Other DNA variants within this sample encode the same CDR3. This chain uses TRBV11-2 with TRBJ2-3; D unclear. V gave up 1 base and J gave up 2 bases, with 7 bases separating them. The CDR3 spans 14 residues. CDR1 and CDR2 from the germline V gene are SGHAT and FQNNGV. This CDR3 is CASSLGTYTDTQYF. In DNA form, the CDR3 reads TGTGCCAGCAGCTTAGGGACCTACACAGATACGCAGTATTTT.

The chain links TRBV27 to TRBJ1-2, with 12 bases matching TRBD1. V lost 6 bases to trimming and J lost 4 bases; unmatched junction nucleotides: 3. This CDR3 is 14 amino acids long. Germline values: CDR1 MNHEY, CDR2 SMNVEV (reference sequence). CDR3 region: CASRGQGAGYGYTF. CDR3 DNA: TGTGCCAGCAGGGGACAGGGGGCGGGCTATGGCTACACCTTC.

The chain's CDR3 is CAWSSYRDSSNEKLFF. The CDR3 DNA sequence: TGTGCCTGGAGTTCTTACCGGGACAGTAGTAATGAAAAACTGTTTTTT. The chain employs TRBV30 and TRBJ1-4, with 7 bases lining up with TRBD1. V lost 2 bases to trimming and J lost 4 bases; unmatched junction nucleotides: 10. CDR3 length: 16 amino acids. Per the germline V gene, CDR1 is GTSNPN and CDR2 is SVGIG (reference sequence).

This chain uses TRBV5-6 with TRBJ2-1; D gene ambiguous. Germline CDR1 and CDR2: SGHDT and YYEEEE. Trimming stripped 0 bases from V and 7 bases from J, with 11 bases between. There are 14 residues in the CDR3. DNA of the CDR3: TGTGCCAGCAGCTTGGGCTGGAGCCTAAATGAGCAGTTCTTC. Encoded protein: CASSLGWSLNEQFF.

This clone was counted only a few times. This sequence joins TRBV4-1 and TRBJ1-2; no firm D call. Germline assignment: CDR1 MGHRA and CDR2 YSYEKL. CDR3 length: 16 amino acids. V gave up 3 bases and J gave up 0 bases, with 14 bases separating them. The CDR3 protein is CASSQTPDVANYGYTF. As DNA, the CDR3 is TGCGCCAGCAGCCAGACCCCGGACGTAGCTAACTATGGCTACACCTTC.

This rearrangement joins TRBV6-5 to TRBJ1-2; D may be TRBD1 (5 bases). V dropped 10 bases and J dropped 4 bases, with 22 bases sitting between them. Per the germline V gene, CDR1 is MNHEY and CDR2 is SVGAGI. This CDR3 comprises 15 residues. The DNA for the CDR3 is TGTGCCACCCGGCCGGGGGAGACTACTTTCTATGGCTACACCTTC. This encodes CATRPGETTFYGYTF.

The V call is TRBV25-1, the J call TRBJ2-5; the D is unclear. CDR1 and CDR2 (germline): MGHDK, SYGVNS. The V and J ends lost 3 bases and 14 bases respectively, with 19 bases between them. The CDR3 spans 13 residues. CDR3: CASSESGGRHLYF. The DNA of the CDR3 is TGTGCCAGCAGTGAGTCGGGTGGACGGCATCTTTACTTC. Variable domain in full (rest from reference TRBV25-1 and TRBJ2-5): EADIYQTPRYLVIGTGKKITLECSQTMGHDKMYWYQQDPGMELHLIHYSYGVNSTEKGDLSSESTVSRIRTEHFPLTLESARPSHTSQYLCASSESGGRHLYFGPGTRLLVL.

The chain joins TRBV27 to TRBJ1-1; D perhaps matches TRBD1 (6 bases). Germline V CDR1 and CDR2: MNHEY, SMNVEV (reference sequence). The CDR3 has 14 amino acids. V was trimmed by 4 bases and J by 4 bases, leaving 13 bases between them. This CDR3 is CASSSIRGGTEAFF. CDR3 in DNA: TGTGCCAGCAGTTCCATCAGGGGTGGCACTGAAGCTTTCTTT.

On this clone itself: A much larger clone lies a single base off, so this may be a read error. The rearrangement joins TRBV28 to TRBJ2-1; tentatively, D is TRBD2 (5 bases). CDR3 length: 19 residues. Germline CDR1 and CDR2: MDHEN and SYDVKM. The CDR3 DNA is TGTGCCGGCAGTTTATCACCTCTATCGGGAATCATCTCCTACAATGAGCAGTTCTTC. Translation gives CAGSLSPLSGIISYNEQFF. Combining the CDR3 with reference TRBV28 and TRBJ2-1 gives the whole variable domain DVKVTQSSRYLVKRTGEKVFLECVQDMDHENMFWYRQDPGLGLRLIYFSYDVKMKEKGDIPEGYSVSREKKERFSLILESASTNQTSMYLCAGSLSPLSGIISYNEQFFGPGTRLTVL.

This sequence joins TRBV7-8 and TRBJ1-5, with 7 nucleotides matching TRBD1. The germline CDR1 and CDR2 sequences are SGHVS and FQNEAQ. This CDR3 contains 19 residues. The V and J ends lost 1 base and 0 bases, in that order; junction bases with no gene match: 12. The CDR3 region is CASSLGLRQGLYSNQPQHF. CDR3 sequence (DNA): TGTGCCAGCAGCTTAGGCTTGAGACAGGGCCTTTATAGCAATCAGCCCCAGCATTTT.

The chain carries TRBV7-8 and TRBJ2-3, with 10 positions matching TRBD2. This CDR3 is built from 16 residues. V was pared by 6 bases and J by 8 bases, with 14 bases of the junction left unmatched. Per the germline V gene, CDR1 is SGHVS and CDR2 is FQNEAQ. The CDR3 spells CASRPEGGTSESTQYF. Written as DNA, the CDR3 is TGTGCCAGCAGGCCAGAAGGGGGGACTAGCGAAAGTACGCAGTATTTT.

In this sample, this clone turned up a few times. Here the CDR3 DNA reads TGTGCCATCAGAGATTTCCAGGGTTTTGGCGAGCAGTACTTC. This gives the protein CAIRDFQGFGEQYF. The chain recombines TRBV10-3 with TRBJ2-7; possibly TRBD1 for D (5 bases). Germline CDR1 reads ENHRY; CDR2 reads SYGVKD. The ends were cut back, 6 bases at V and 6 bases at J, with 18 bases in the middle. The CDR3 spans 14 residues.

J is TRBJ2-7 and V is TRBV7-9; no clear D gene. From germline, CDR1 is SEHNR and CDR2 FQNEAQ (reference sequence). The CDR3 contains 16 residues. The V end was cut by 5 bases, the J end by 4 bases, with 21 bases between. In DNA, the CDR3 is TGTGCCAGCAGCCGCCTCAGGCCAGCCTCCCAATACGAGCAGTACTTC. This translates into CASSRLRPASQYEQYF. Full variable domain (remainder filled in from reference TRBV7-9 and TRBJ2-7): DTGVSQNPRHKITKRGQNVTFRCDPISEHNRLYWYRQTLGQGPEFLTYFQNEAQLEKSRLLSDRFSAERPKGSFSTLEIQRTEQGDSAMYLCASSRLRPASQYEQYFGPGTRLTVT.

The rearrangement links TRBV15 to TRBJ1-5; D call uncertain. The ends were cut back, 0 bases at V and 2 bases at J, with 8 bases in the middle. Looked up from germline, CDR1 is LNHNV and CDR2 is YYDKDF (reference sequence). The CDR3 is made up of 15 amino acids. As DNA, the CDR3 is TGTGCCACCAGCAGAGATCCTGAGGGCAATCAGCCCCAGCATTTT. Protein: CATSRDPEGNQPQHF.

This sequence joins TRBV4-1 and TRBJ1-4; possible D gene TRBD1, 6 bases. The CDR3 length is 16 residues. The V and J ends lost 0 bases and 10 bases respectively, with 18 bases between them. Germline V gives CDR1 MGHRA, CDR2 YSYEKL. In DNA form, the CDR3 reads TGCGCCAGCAGCCAAGAATTGTATTCTGGGGGGCGAAAACTGTTTTTT. Translation: CASSQELYSGGRKLFF.

The gene calls are TRBV7-3 and TRBJ2-2, with TRBD1 identical over 9 bases. With 2 bases clipped from V and 6 bases from J, the junction kept 7 bases outside the gene matches. CDR3 length: 16 amino acids. Germline V gene lookup returns CDR1 SGHTA and CDR2 FQGTGA. CDR3 residues: CASSLGGQGSAGELFF. The CDR3 nucleotides are TGTGCCAGCAGCTTAGGGGGACAGGGCTCCGCCGGGGAGCTGTTTTTT.

The chain links TRBV9 to TRBJ2-5, with D perhaps matching TRBD2 (6 bases). The CDR3 sequence is 16 residues long. Germline CDR1 SGDLS, CDR2 YYNGEE. Trimming left V 2 bases short and J 1 base short, with 15 bases between. The DNA for the CDR3 is TGTGCCAGCAGCGTGGGCCCCGGGGGTTTCCAAGAGACCCAGTACTTC. Protein sequence: CASSVGPGGFQETQYF.